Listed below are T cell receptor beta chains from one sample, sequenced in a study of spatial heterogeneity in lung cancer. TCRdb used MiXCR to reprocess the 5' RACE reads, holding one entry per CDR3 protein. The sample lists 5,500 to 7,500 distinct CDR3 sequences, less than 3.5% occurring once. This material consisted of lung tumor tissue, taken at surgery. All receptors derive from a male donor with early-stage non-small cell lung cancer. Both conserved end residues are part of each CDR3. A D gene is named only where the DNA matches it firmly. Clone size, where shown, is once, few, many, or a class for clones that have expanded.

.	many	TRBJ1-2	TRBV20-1	CSARDRSSPGLPGYTF	TGCAGTGCTAGAGATCGGAGCAGTCCAGGGCTCCCTGGCTACACCTTC
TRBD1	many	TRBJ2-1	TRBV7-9	CASSQGGTGFLATSYNEQFF	TGTGCCAGCAGCCAGGGGGGGACAGGGTTTTTAGCGACCAGTTACAATGAGCAGTTCTTC
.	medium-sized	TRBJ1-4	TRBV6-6	CASSYGEGSTNEKLFF	TGTGCCAGCAGTTACGGGGAGGGGTCAACTAATGAAAAACTGTTTTTT
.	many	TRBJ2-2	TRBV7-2	CASSLSRTGFLGELFF	TGTGCCAGCAGCTTATCCCGAACAGGCTTTCTGGGGGAGCTGTTTTTT
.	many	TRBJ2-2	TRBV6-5	CASSYSTPGDWAGELFF	TGTGCCAGCAGTTACTCGACCCCGGGGGATTGGGCCGGGGAGCTGTTTTTT
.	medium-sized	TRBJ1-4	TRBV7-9	CASTHGGEKLFF	TGTGCCAGCACCCATGGGGGGGAAAAACTGTTTTTT
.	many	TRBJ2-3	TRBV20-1	CSAPRGATDTQYF	TGCAGTGCCCCCCGGGGAGCCACAGATACGCAGTATTTT
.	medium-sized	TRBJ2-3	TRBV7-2	CASSIRKADTQYF	TGTGCCAGCAGCATTCGGAAGGCAGATACGCAGTATTTT
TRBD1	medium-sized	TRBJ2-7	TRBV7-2	CASSFTGGTYEQYF	TGTGCCAGCAGCTTTACAGGGGGTACCTACGAGCAGTACTTC
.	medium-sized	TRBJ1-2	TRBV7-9	CASSFDSGYGYTF	TGTGCCAGCAGCTTCGACAGTGGCTATGGCTACACCTTC
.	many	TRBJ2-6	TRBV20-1	CSAQQSGANVLTF	TGCAGTGCCCAGCAGTCGGGGGCCAACGTCCTGACTTTC
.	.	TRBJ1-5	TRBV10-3	CATQEGSLQGAAQHF	TGTGCCACTCAGGAGGGCAGCCTTCAAGGGGCAGCCCAGCATTTT
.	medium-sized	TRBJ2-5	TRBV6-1	CASSKIGQETQYF	TGTGCCAGCAGCAAAATTGGGCAAGAGACCCAGTACTTC
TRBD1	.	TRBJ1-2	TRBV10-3	CAISAGTGGYGDTF	TGTGCCATCAGTGCGGGGACAGGGGGCTATGGCGACACCTTC
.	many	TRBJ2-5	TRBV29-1	CSVNRDETQYF	TGCAGCGTCAACAGGGATGAGACCCAGTACTTC
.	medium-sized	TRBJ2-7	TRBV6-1	CASSAFETSYEQYF	TGTGCCAGCAGTGCGTTCGAGACATCCTACGAGCAGTACTTC
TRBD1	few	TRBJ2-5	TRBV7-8	CASSLKWRDREKETQYF	TGTGCCAGCAGCTTAAAATGGCGGGACAGGGAAAAAGAGACCCAGTACTTC
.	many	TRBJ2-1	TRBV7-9	CASSSSLTFGQFF	TGTGCCAGCAGCTCCTCTTTAACCTTTGGGCAGTTCTTC
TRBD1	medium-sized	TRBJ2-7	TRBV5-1	CASSWPGQGTHEQYF	TGCGCCAGCAGCTGGCCGGGACAGGGTACCCACGAGCAGTACTTC
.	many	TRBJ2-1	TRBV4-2	CASSQVLDPGLTYNEQFF	TGTGCCAGCAGCCAGGTCTTAGATCCGGGACTTACCTACAATGAGCAGTTCTTC
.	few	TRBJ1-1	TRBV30	CAWSPPPMNTEAFF	TGTGCCTGGAGCCCTCCTCCGATGAACACTGAAGCTTTCTTT
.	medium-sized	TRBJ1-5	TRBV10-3	CAISETGSAANQPQHF	TGTGCCATCAGTGAGACAGGGTCGGCGGCGAATCAGCCCCAGCATTTT
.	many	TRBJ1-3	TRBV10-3	CAISDEGAGNTIYF	TGTGCCATCAGTGATGAAGGTGCTGGAAACACCATATATTTT
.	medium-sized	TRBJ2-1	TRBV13	CASSKNYEQFF	TGTGCCAGCAGCAAGAACTATGAGCAGTTCTTC
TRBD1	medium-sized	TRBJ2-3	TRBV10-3	CAIGRQGMEDTQYF	TGTGCCATCGGTCGACAGGGTATGGAAGATACGCAGTATTTT
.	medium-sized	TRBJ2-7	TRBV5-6	CASSFSYEQYF	TGTGCCAGCAGCTTTTCCTACGAGCAGTACTTC
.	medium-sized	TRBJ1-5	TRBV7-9	CATGGIISNQPQHF	TGTGCCACTGGGGGCATTATTAGCAATCAGCCCCAGCATTTT
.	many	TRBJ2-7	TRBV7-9	CASSFLMGGFSYEQYF	TGTGCCAGCAGCTTCTTGATGGGCGGCTTCTCCTACGAGCAGTACTTC
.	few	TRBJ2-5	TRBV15	CATSRQTQETQYF	TGTGCCACCAGCAGACAGACCCAAGAGACCCAGTACTTC
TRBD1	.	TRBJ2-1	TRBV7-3	CASSLMGQGSDEQFF	TGTGCCAGCAGCTTAATGGGACAGGGCAGCGATGAGCAGTTCTTC
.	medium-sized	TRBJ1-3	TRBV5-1	CASSLHEYSGNTIYF	TGCGCCAGCAGCTTACACGAATACTCTGGAAACACCATATATTTT
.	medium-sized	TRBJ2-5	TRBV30	CAWTGGGETQYF	TGTGCCTGGACAGGGGGGGGAGAGACCCAGTACTTC
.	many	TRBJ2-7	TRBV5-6	CASSLEREDPYEQYF	TGTGCCAGCAGCTTGGAAAGGGAAGACCCCTACGAGCAGTACTTC
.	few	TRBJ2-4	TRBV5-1	CASSLQGRRVDIQYF	TGCGCCAGCAGCTTACAGGGACGTCGGGTAGACATTCAGTACTTC
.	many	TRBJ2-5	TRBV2	CASRGEGETQYF	TGTGCCAGCAGGGGCGAGGGTGAGACCCAGTACTTC
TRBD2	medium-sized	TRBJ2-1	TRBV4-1	CASSPDHLAGYNEQFF	TGCGCCAGCAGCCCCGACCATCTAGCGGGTTACAATGAGCAGTTCTTC
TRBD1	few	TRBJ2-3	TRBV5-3	CARSPDRGSTDTQYF	TGTGCCAGAAGCCCCGACAGGGGATCGACAGATACGCAGTATTTT
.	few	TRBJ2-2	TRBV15	CATSISEANTGELFF	TGTGCCACCAGCATAAGCGAGGCTAACACCGGGGAGCTGTTTTTT
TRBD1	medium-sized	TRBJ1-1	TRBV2	CASSASTGRTEAFF	TGTGCCAGCAGTGCTTCGACAGGGAGGACTGAAGCTTTCTTT
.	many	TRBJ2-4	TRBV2	CASSASSGYIQYF	TGTGCCAGCAGTGCGTCATCCGGGTACATTCAGTACTTC
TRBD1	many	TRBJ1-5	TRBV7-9	CASSRQGARNQPQHF	TGTGCCAGCAGCCGACAGGGGGCCCGCAATCAGCCCCAGCATTTT
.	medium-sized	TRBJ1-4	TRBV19	CASLGFNEKLFF	TGTGCCAGTCTCGGATTTAATGAAAAACTGTTTTTT
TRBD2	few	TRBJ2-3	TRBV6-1	CASRTSGGSSKSTDTQYF	TGTGCCAGCAGGACTAGCGGGGGTTCGTCAAAGAGCACAGATACGCAGTATTTT
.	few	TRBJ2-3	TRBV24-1	CATSDLTRPDTQYF	TGTGCCACCAGTGATTTGACGCGCCCAGATACGCAGTATTTT
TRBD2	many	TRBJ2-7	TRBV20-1	CSALTSGGLNYEQYF	TGCAGTGCGCTGACTAGCGGGGGCCTCAACTACGAGCAGTACTTC
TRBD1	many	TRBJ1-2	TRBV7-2	CASSLETGRNYGYTF	TGTGCCAGCAGCCTAGAGACAGGGAGGAACTATGGCTACACCTTC
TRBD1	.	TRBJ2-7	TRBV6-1	CASSADRGLVYEQYF	TGTGCCAGCAGTGCAGACAGGGGCCTTGTCTACGAGCAGTACTTC
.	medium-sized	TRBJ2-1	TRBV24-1	CATSTWVNEQFF	TGTGCCACCAGTACCTGGGTCAATGAGCAGTTCTTC
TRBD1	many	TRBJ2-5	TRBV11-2	CASSGGTGRTETQYF	TGTGCCAGCAGCGGTGGGACAGGAAGGACAGAGACCCAGTACTTC
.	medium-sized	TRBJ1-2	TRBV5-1	CASSLAVVGYGYTF	TGCGCCAGCAGCTTGGCCGTGGTTGGCTATGGCTACACCTTC
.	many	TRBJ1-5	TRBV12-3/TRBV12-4	CASSFGGREGRQPQHF	TGTGCCAGCAGTTTCGGGGGCAGGGAGGGACGTCAGCCCCAGCATTTT
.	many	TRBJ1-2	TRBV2	CASSDNGYTF	TGTGCCAGCAGTGATAATGGCTACACCTTC
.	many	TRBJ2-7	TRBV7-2	CASTLSGSPTYEQYF	TGTGCCAGCACCCTGTCGGGCTCGCCGACCTACGAGCAGTACTTC